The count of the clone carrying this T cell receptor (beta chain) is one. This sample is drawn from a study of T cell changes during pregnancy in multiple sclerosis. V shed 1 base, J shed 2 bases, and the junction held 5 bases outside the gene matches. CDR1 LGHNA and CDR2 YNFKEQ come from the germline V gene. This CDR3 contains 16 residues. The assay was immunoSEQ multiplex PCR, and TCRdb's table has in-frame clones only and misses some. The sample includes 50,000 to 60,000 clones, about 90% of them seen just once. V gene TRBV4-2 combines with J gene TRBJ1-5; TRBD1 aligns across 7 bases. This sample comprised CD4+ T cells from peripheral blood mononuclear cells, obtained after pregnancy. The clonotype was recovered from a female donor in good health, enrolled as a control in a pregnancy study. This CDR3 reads CASSQGDRVGNQPQHF. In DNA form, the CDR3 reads TGTGCCAGCAGCCAAGGAGACAGGGTTGGCAATCAGCCCCAGCATTTT.